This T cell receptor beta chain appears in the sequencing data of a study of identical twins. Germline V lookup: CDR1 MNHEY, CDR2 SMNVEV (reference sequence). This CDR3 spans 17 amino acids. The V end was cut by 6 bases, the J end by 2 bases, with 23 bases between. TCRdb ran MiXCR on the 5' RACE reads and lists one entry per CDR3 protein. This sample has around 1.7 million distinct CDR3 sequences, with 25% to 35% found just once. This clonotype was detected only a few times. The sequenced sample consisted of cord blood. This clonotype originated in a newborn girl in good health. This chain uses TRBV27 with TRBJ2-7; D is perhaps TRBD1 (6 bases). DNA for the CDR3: TGTGCCAGCAGCCGGGCGAGGTTCCAGGACAGACCCTACGAGCAGTACTTC. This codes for CASSRARFQDRPYEQYF.